Sequencing of this T cell receptor beta chain was carried out in a study of cytomegalovirus exposure and HLA in healthy donors. Study summary: Samples from HLA-typed donors yielded 65 million to 85 million unique TCRs in an early data release. The study's findings and limits: Sequencing depth across donors, presence/absence analyses assumed, was roughly uniform. On later analysis, the bulk of CMV-associated TCR beta chains appeared to be HLA-restricted.

With regard to this clone: Its antigen is as yet unknown.

Trimming cost V 0 bases and J 10 bases, with 13 bases left between them. This CDR3 comprises 14 residues. From germline, CDR1 is SGHTA and CDR2 FQGNSA. Researchers ran the PCR with 60 Vbeta and 13 Jbeta primers. Assay used: immunoSEQ multiplex PCR; TCRdb lists only in-frame clones, some missing. The sample gives about 60,000 clones, 73% of which show up once; 5% to 7% is in the top ten. The chain employs TRBV7-2 and TRBJ2-4, with D maybe TRBD1 (5 bases). The sample consisted of PBMCs. The sequence derives from a man in his fifties in good health and CMV-seronegative. The CDR3 reads CASSLAGRGKIQYF. The CDR3 region has the DNA TGTGCCAGCAGCTTAGCGGGGCGAGGAAAGATTCAGTACTTC. The full variable domain, completed using reference TRBV7-2 and TRBJ2-4, is GAGVSQSPSNKVTEKGKDVELRCDPISGHTALYWYRQSLGQGLEFLIYFQGNSAPDKSGLPSDRFSAERTGGSVSTLTIQRTQQEDSAVYLCASSLAGRGKIQYFGAGTRLSVL.